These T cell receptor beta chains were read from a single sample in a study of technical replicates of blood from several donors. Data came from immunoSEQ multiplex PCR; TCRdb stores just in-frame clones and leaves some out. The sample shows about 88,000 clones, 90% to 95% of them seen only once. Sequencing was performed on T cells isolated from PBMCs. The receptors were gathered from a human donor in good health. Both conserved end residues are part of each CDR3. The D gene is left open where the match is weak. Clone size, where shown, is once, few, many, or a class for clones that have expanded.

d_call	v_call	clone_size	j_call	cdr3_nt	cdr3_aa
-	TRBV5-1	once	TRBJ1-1	TGCGCCAGCAGCTTGGGGCGGGCTGGGATAAGCCCGAACACTGAAGCTTTCTTT	CASSLGRAGISPNTEAFF
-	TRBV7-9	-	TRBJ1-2	TGTGCCAGCAGCTTAGAGAGTTTCGGCTATGGCTACACCTTC	CASSLESFGYGYTF
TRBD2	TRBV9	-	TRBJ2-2	TGTGCCAGCGGAACTAGCGGGGGGGCCGGTCCCGGGGAGCTGTTTTTT	CASGTSGGAGPGELFF
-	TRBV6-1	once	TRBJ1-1	TGTGCCAGCGGGACTACAGTCACTTCGAACACTGAAGCTTTCTTT	CASGTTVTSNTEAFF
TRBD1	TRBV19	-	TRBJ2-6	TGTGCCAGTAGTCCAGACCACGACAGGGTTGGGGCCAACGTCCTGACTTTC	CASSPDHDRVGANVLTF
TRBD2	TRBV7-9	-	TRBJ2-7	TGTGCCAGCAGCTTAGAAGCGGGAGGACTCTCTCCGTACTTC	CASSLEAGGLSPYF
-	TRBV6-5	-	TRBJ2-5	TGTGCCAGCACCCGGACACGCCAAGAGACCCAGTACTTC	CASTRTRQETQYF
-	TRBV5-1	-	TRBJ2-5	TGCGCCAGCAGCTTCGACAGGATTCAAGAGACCCAGTACTTC	CASSFDRIQETQYF
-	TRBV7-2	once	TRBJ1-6	TGTGCCAGCAGCTCTCGCGATTCACCCCTCCACTTT	CASSSRDSPLHF
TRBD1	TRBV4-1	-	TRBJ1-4	TGCGCCAGCAGCCGGCACCCGGGACAGTTTAATGAAAAACTGTTTTTT	CASSRHPGQFNEKLFF
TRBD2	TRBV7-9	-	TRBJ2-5	TGTGCCAGCGGCGTAAGCGGGAGAGAGACCCAGTACTTC	CASGVSGRETQYF
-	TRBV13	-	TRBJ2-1	TGTGCCAGCAGCTTGAGACCGAACGGGAATGAGCAGTTCTTC	CASSLRPNGNEQFF
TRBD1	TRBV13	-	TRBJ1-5	TGTGCCAGCAGCAACAGGGGAAGCAATCAGCCCCAGCATTTT	CASSNRGSNQPQHF
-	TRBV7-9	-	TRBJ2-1	TGTGCCAGCAGCCCCCGGAAAGTGGGAGAACATTCTAACAATGAGCAGTTCTTC	CASSPRKVGEHSNNEQFF
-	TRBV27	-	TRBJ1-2	TGTGCCAGCAGTTTATCGAATAAGGGGCCGTTCGCCTATGGCTACACCTTC	CASSLSNKGPFAYGYTF
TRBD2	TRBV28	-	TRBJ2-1	TGTGCCAGCAGTTTAAATCGACTAGCGGGGTCCTACAATGAGCAGTTCTTC	CASSLNRLAGSYNEQFF
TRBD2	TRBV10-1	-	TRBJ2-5	TGCGCCAGCGCCGGGACTAGCGGGACCCAGTACTTC	CASAGTSGTQYF
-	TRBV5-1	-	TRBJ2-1	TGCGCCAGCAGCTTGGCGGGAGAGGATGAGCAGTTCTTC	CASSLAGEDEQFF
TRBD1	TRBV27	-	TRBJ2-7	TGTGCCAGCAGAGGACAGGGGGCTGTGGACGAGCAGTACTTC	CASRGQGAVDEQYF
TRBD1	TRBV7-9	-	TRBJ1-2	TGTGCCAGCAGGGAACAAGACAGGGATGGCTACACCTTC	CASREQDRDGYTF
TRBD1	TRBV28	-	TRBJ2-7	TGTGCCAGCAGCTCCCCCGGGACAGGAATCCGGTTAAGCTCCTACGAGCAGTACTTC	CASSSPGTGIRLSSYEQYF
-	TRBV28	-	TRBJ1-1	TGTGCCAGCAGACTGATACTTGCCGCTGAAGCTTTCTTT	CASRLILAAEAFF
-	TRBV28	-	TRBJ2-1	TGTGCCAGCAGAACTGGAAACTACTATGAGCAGTTCTTC	CASRTGNYYEQFF
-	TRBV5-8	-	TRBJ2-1	TGTGCCAGCAGCTCCCAGATCACGGAGCAGTTCTTC	CASSSQITEQFF
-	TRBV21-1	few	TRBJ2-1	TGTGCCAGCAGCCACTCTAGCGGGGTCGACTACAATGAGCAGTTCTTC	CASSHSSGVDYNEQFF
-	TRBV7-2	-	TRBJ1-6	TGTGCCAGCAGCTTAGGTTTGCGGCTAAGCTCCTATAATTCACCCCTCCACTTT	CASSLGLRLSSYNSPLHF
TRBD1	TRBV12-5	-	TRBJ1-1	TGTGCTAGTGGCCACGGGACAGGGAACACTGAAGCTTTCTTT	CASGHGTGNTEAFF
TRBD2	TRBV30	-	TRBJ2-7	TGTGCCTGGAGTGTACTAGCGGGGCCGCTGTACGAGCAGTACTTC	CAWSVLAGPLYEQYF